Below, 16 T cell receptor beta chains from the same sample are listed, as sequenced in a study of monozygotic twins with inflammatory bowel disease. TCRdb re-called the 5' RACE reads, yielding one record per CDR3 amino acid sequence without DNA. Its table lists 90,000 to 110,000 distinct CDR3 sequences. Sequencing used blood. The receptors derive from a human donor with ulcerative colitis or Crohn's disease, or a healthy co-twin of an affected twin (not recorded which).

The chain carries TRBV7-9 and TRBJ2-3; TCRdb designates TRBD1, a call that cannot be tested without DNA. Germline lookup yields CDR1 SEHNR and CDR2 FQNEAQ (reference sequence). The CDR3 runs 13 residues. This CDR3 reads CASSYTGSDTQYF.

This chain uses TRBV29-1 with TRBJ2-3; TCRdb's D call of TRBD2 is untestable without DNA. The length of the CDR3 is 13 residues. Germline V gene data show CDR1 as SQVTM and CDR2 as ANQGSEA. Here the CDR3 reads CSVGAGISDTQYF.

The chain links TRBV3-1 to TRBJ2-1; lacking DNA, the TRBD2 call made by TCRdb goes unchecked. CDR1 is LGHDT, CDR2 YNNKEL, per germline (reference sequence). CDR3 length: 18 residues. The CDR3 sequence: CASSQDLGLAGGRDEQFF.

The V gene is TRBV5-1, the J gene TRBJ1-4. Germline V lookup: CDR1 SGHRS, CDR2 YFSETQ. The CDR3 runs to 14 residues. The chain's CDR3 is CASSLAGEGEKLFF. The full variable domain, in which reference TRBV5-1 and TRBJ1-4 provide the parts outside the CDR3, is KAGVTQTPRYLIKTRGQQVTLSCSPISGHRSVSWYQQTPGQGLQFLFEYFSETQRNKGNFPGRFSGRQFSNSRSEMNVSTLELGDSALYLCASSLAGEGEKLFFGSGTQLSVL.

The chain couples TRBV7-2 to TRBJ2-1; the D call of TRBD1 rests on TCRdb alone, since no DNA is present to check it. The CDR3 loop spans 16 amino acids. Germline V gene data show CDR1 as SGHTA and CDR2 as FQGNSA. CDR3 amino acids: CASSLRGGRIYNEQFF.

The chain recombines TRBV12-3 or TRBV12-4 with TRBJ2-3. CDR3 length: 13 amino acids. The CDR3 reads CASSLRRTDTQYF.

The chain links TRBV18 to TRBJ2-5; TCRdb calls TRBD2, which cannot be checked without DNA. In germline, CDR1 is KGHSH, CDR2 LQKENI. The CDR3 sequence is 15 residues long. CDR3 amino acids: CASSPRDYEGETQYF.

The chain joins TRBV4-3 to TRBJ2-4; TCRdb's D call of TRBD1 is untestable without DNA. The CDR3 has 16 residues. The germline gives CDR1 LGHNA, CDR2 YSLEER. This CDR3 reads CASSQEWTGPHDIQYF.

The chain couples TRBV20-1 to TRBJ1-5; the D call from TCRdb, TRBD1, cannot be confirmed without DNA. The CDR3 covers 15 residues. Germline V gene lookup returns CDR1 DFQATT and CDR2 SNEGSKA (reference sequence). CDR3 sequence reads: CSARPGGAGNQPQHF.

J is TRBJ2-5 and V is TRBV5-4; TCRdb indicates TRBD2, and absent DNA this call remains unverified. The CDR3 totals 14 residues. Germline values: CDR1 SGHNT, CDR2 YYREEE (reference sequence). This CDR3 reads CASSSTGRAETQYF.

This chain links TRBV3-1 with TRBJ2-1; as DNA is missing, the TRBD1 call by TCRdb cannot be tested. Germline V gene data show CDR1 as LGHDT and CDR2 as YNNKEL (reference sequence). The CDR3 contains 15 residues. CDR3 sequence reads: CASSAPGGSYNEQFF.

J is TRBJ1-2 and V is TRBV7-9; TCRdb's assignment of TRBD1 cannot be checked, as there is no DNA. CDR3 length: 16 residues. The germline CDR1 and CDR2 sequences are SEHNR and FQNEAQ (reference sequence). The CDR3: CASSLGPGQLNYGYTF.

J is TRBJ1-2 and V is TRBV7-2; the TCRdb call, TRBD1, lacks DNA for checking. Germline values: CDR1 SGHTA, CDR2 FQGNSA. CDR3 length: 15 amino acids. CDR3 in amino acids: CASSFKGRFPYGYTF. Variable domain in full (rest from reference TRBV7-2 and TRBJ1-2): GAGVSQSPSNKVTEKGKDVELRCDPISGHTALYWYRQSLGQGLEFLIYFQGNSAPDKSGLPSDRFSAERTGGSVSTLTIQRTQQEDSAVYLCASSFKGRFPYGYTFGSGTRLTVV.

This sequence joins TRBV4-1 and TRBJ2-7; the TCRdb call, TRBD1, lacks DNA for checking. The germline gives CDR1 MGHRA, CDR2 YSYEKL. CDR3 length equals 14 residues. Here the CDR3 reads CASSQYRGRYEQYF.

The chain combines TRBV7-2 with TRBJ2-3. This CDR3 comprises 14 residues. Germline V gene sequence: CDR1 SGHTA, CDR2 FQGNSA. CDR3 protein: CASTSRLATDTQYF.

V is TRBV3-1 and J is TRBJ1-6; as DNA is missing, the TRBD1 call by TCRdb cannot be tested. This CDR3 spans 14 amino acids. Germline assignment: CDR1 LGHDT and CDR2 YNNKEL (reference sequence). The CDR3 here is CASSLWDRNSPLHF.